The T cell receptor gamma chain under discussion was sequenced for a study of gamma delta lymphoproliferative disorders and STAT genes (dated by TCRdb to the late 2010s). Background on the whole study: The LymphoTrack Dx TCRG Assay was used to prepare gamma-chain libraries from at least 50 ng of genomic DNA. Because no corresponding Invivoscribe delta assay was available, delta-chain libraries were prepared according to the EuroClonality-NGS working group standard operating procedure. The study profiled TCR gamma and delta CDR3 repertoires by deep sequencing in Tgammadelta lymphoproliferative disease patients and healthy controls, within a larger immunophenotypic and STAT-mutation study. To confirm the results, all delta-chain samples and two gamma-chain samples were sequenced a second time. Broader findings and caveats from the paper: Control T cells likely spanned varied maturation stages, while leukemic cells were skewed toward terminal effectors, potentially limiting patient-control comparisons. Nearly all major gamma and delta clonotypes of patients were found to be public, being shared with at least one healthy donor, and only a couple of gamma clonotypes were found to be private to disease. When whole repertoires were clustered, gamma repertoires from patients formed a group apart from those of healthy controls, but delta repertoires showed no separation between the groups. The authors noted that NGS specificity may be reduced at low frequencies, so the public or private nature of leukemic clones needs confirmation.

For both patients and controls, peripheral blood mononuclear cells were isolated, and the genomic DNA from these cells was used for TCR sequencing. Controls were approximately 23 healthy adult blood donors, with a median age of 64 years and 12 males and approximately 11 females, matched to patients for age and sex. From its cysteine to its phenylalanine, the CDR3 spans 11 amino acids. Solely the CDR3 DNA is kept, with 33 bases framed from the first base. Unmatched junction bases come to 6, with V trimmed by 5 bases and J by 8 bases. Reading the germline V gene gives CDR1 VENAVY and CDR2 YDSYNSRV. As to this clone: The antigen it recognizes is unknown. TCRdb shows a much larger clone's protein in place of this DNA's translation, and the two differ at residue 5, likely through a read error; the protein shown is translated from the DNA.

Both library methods used multiplex PCR with primers targeting conserved V and J regions of the TCR genes. Amplicons were purified, pooled and sequenced on an Illumina MiSeq platform. The authors' pipeline ran thus. MiXCR performed V(D)J alignment, clonotype assembly and translation, and VDJtools was used for functionality assessment and CDR3 repertoire analyses. CDR3 was defined per IMGT, and analyses were restricted to productive sequences using functional genes, excluding ORF genes and pseudogenes. A custom Python script was used to look across all patients and controls for identical amino acid CDR3s belonging to major clonotypes, meaning those with a frequency of >=5%. A one-sided non-parametric Wilcoxon test was used to compare clonotype frequencies in patients versus controls. TCRdb recomputed clones from the public reads with CATT; identical DNA rows were then combined. TCRdb, not the authors, supplied the V and J calls. This sample gives over 1,500 gamma-chain clones in total; 15% to 25% of them show up just once. Under 40% of the sample is in the top ten clones.

Source material: blood. This clonotype was obtained from a human donor in good health. The chain is encoded by TRGV8 joined to TRGJ1 or TRGJ2. The J gene comes from matching the DNA to germline here; TCRdb lacks it. The CDR3 reads as follows: CATWVTDKKLF. The DNA is TGTGCCACCTGGGTTACGGATAAGAAACTCTTT.